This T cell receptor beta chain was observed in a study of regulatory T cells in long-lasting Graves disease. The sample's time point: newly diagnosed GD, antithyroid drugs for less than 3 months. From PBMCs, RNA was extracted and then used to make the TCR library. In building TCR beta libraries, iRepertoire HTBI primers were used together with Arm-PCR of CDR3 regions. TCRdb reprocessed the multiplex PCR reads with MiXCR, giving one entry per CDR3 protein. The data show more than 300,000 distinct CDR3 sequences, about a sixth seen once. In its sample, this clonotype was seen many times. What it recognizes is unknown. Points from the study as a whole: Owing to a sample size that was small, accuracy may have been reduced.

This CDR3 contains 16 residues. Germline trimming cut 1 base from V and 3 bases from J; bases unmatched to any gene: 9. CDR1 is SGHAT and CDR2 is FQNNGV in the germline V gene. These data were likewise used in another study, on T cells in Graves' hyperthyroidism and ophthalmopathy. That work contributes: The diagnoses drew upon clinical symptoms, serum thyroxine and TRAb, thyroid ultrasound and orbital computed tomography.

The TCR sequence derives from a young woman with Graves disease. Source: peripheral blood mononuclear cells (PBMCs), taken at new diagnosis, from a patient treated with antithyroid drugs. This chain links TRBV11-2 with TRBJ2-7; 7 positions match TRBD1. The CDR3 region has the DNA TGTGCCAGCAGCTTAGCCCCACGGGACAGAAACTACGAGCAGTACTTC. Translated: CASSLAPRDRNYEQYF.